The 16 T cell receptor beta chains in this list originate from one sample, sequenced in a study of blood T cells in healthy people across ages. A second PCR of roughly 7 to 11 cycles used a sample-barcoded 5' primer and a J-beta primer mix. TCRdb independently ran MiXCR on the 5' RACE reads; one entry per CDR3 protein. The sample has 600,000 to 900,000 distinct CDR3 sequences, under 30% seen once. These same records also appear under a second study, on T cells of mothers and their children.

Specimen: blood. The receptors were gathered from a boy between 10 and 17 years old in good health.

This clonotype occurred a few times. The V and J genes are TRBV4-1 and TRBJ2-7, with D perhaps matching TRBD1 or TRBD2 (5 bases each). The CDR3 totals 15 residues. Looked up from germline, CDR1 is MGHRA and CDR2 is YSYEKL. Trimming left V 0 bases short and J 3 bases short, with 12 bases between. For the CDR3, the DNA is TGCGCCAGCAGCCAAGAGAGAGGGGTCAACTACGAGCAGTACTTC. The encoded protein is CASSQERGVNYEQYF.

This clonotype showed up just a few times. The chain joins TRBV20-1 to TRBJ2-6, with D unresolved. The CDR3 covers 13 residues. With 1 base removed from V and 8 bases from J, the gap between germline ends came to 9 bases. The germline V gene has CDR1 DFQATT and CDR2 SNEGSKA (reference sequence). The CDR3 DNA is TGCAGTGCTAGAGGATACACGACCAACGTCCTGACTTTC. This gives the protein CSARGYTTNVLTF.

This clonotype has a handful of counts. This rearrangement joins TRBV20-1 to TRBJ1-5; D is unresolved. The V and J ends lost 2 bases and 4 bases respectively, with 9 bases between them. Per the germline V gene, CDR1 is DFQATT and CDR2 is SNEGSKA (reference sequence). The CDR3 has 13 residues. For the CDR3, the DNA is TGCAGTGCTAGACCCCCAGGTAATCAGCCCCAGCATTTT. Encoded protein: CSARPPGNQPQHF.

V usage is TRBV5-1 and J usage is TRBJ2-3; D call uncertain. Germline values: CDR1 SGHRS, CDR2 YFSETQ. CDR3 length: 14 residues. The V and J ends lost 7 bases and 1 base respectively, with 13 bases between them. Written as DNA, the CDR3 is TGCGCCAGCGTACCTAGATCTGGCACAGATACGCAGTATTTT. It encodes CASVPRSGTDTQYF. Full variable domain (remainder filled in from reference TRBV5-1 and TRBJ2-3): KAGVTQTPRYLIKTRGQQVTLSCSPISGHRSVSWYQQTPGQGLQFLFEYFSETQRNKGNFPGRFSGRQFSNSRSEMNVSTLELGDSALYLCASVPRSGTDTQYFGPGTRLTVL.

This chain links TRBV6-5 with TRBJ2-7; tentatively, D is TRBD1 (6 bases). The CDR3 extends over 16 amino acids. Per the germline V gene, CDR1 is MNHEY and CDR2 is SVGAGI. The ends were cut back, 0 bases at V and 2 bases at J, with 14 bases in the middle. For the CDR3, the DNA is TGTGCCAGCAGTTACTCGACAGAGCAGGGGACCTACGAGCAGTACTTC. Encoded protein: CASSYSTEQGTYEQYF.

Worth noting for this clonotype: Germline and junction disagree at one end, which may indicate a read error. The chain recombines TRBV4-1 with TRBJ1-1; D gene uncertain. Germline V gene data show CDR1 as MGHRA and CDR2 as YSYEKL. The CDR3 has 15 amino acids. DNA for the CDR3: TGCGCCAACAGCCAAGAATGGGGAAGCGTCTCTGAAGCTTTCTTT. This translates into CANSQEWGSVSEAFF.

The chain uses TRBV6-5 and TRBJ1-2; 8 bases match TRBD1. The CDR3 runs to 13 residues. The trim removed 2 bases at V and 6 bases at J, leaving 2 bases unmatched. Germline V gene sequence: CDR1 MNHEY, CDR2 SVGAGI. The chain's CDR3 is CASSYMDRDGYTF. The CDR3 bases are TGTGCCAGCAGTTACATGGACAGGGATGGCTACACCTTC.

This clonotype showed up just a few times. The J gene is TRBJ2-5, the V gene TRBV11-2; D call uncertain. V was pared by 0 bases and J by 0 bases, with 5 bases between. The CDR3 is 14 amino acids. Germline CDR1 and CDR2: SGHAT and FQNNGV. The CDR3 region has the DNA TGTGCCAGCAGCTTAGAAACCAACCAAGAGACCCAGTACTTC. Its protein is CASSLETNQETQYF.

The rearrangement joins TRBV7-9 to TRBJ2-3, with D perhaps matching TRBD2 (6 bases). The CDR3 extends over 16 amino acids. Trimming shortened V by 5 bases and J by 2 bases, and 17 bases separated the two germline ends. Looked up from germline, CDR1 is SEHNR and CDR2 is FQNEAQ (reference sequence). CDR3: CASSTRTGLYTDTQYF. In nucleotides, the CDR3 is TGTGCCAGCAGCACCCGGACGGGACTCTACACAGATACGCAGTATTTT.

With regard to this clonotype: The conserved closing phenylalanine or tryptophan is absent in this CDR3, likely reflecting a read error. The chain has TRBV9 and TRBJ2-1; 8 nucleotides line up with TRBD2. V shed 0 bases, J shed 6 bases, and the junction held 8 bases outside the gene matches. Germline V gives CDR1 SGDLS, CDR2 YYNGEE. CDR3 length: 16 amino acids. CDR3 in DNA: TGTGCCAGCAGCGTAGGTTTGGGACTAGATAGCAATGAGCAGTTCCTC. Translated, it gives CASSVGLGLDSNEQFL.

This clonotype was counted a few times. V and J are TRBV4-1 and TRBJ2-4; tentatively, D is TRBD1 (6 bases). Germline V gene data show CDR1 as MGHRA and CDR2 as YSYEKL. Deletions cut 0 bases from V and 6 bases from J, with 15 bases between. CDR3 length equals 16 residues. The CDR3 DNA reads TGCGCCAGCAGCCAAGAACTAGGGGGTTCAGGAAACATTCAGTACTTC. Encoded protein: CASSQELGGSGNIQYF.

The rearrangement joins TRBV20-1 to TRBJ1-2; 7 bases line up with TRBD1. V shed 6 bases, J shed 2 bases, and the junction held 9 bases outside the gene matches. Looked up from germline, CDR1 is DFQATT and CDR2 is SNEGSKA (reference sequence). This CDR3 has 14 residues. The CDR3 spells CSAPDRAWNYGYTF. The DNA of the CDR3 is TGCAGTGCACCTGACAGGGCATGGAACTATGGCTACACCTTC.

This chain joins TRBV6-5 and TRBJ2-3; 8 positions agree with TRBD2. With V trimmed by 6 bases and J by 6 bases, 11 bases remained unmatched. The germline CDR1 and CDR2 sequences are MNHEY and SVGAGI. This CDR3 has 15 residues. The CDR3 DNA reads TGTGCCAGCAGCCGTGGGGCGGGGGGCCGGGATACGCAGTATTTT. It yields the protein CASSRGAGGRDTQYF.

The genes are TRBV12-3 or TRBV12-4 and TRBJ2-7; 7 nucleotides line up with TRBD1. The CDR3 has 15 amino acids. The trim removed 6 bases at V and 6 bases at J, leaving 14 bases unmatched. CDR3: CASSNRGSPLREQYF. The CDR3 nucleotides are TGTGCCAGCAGCAACAGGGGTTCACCCCTACGCGAGCAGTACTTC.

This clonotype was counted between two and nine times. This chain connects TRBV12-3 or TRBV12-4 to TRBJ1-6, with D tentatively TRBD1 (6 bases). This CDR3 has 14 amino acids. Trimming took off 8 bases at V and 8 bases at J, with 16 bases between the two ends. Here the CDR3 reads CASATGQSDSPLHF. In nucleotides, the CDR3 is TGTGCCAGCGCAACAGGACAGTCAGATTCACCCCTCCACTTT.

This clonotype has more than one count but fewer than ten. The chain is built from TRBV3-1 and TRBJ2-5; TRBD2 matches at 16 bases. Germline V gene data show CDR1 as LGHDT and CDR2 as YNNKEL (reference sequence). The CDR3 has 17 residues. Unmatched junction bases numbered 6, after V lost 6 bases and J lost 2 bases. DNA of the CDR3: TGTGCCAGCAGTACACCGGGACTAGCGGGGGGGCAAGAGACCCAGTACTTC. As protein: CASSTPGLAGGQETQYF.